This entry describes one T cell receptor (beta chain). Its antigen is still unknown. These data are taken from a study of Ad26.COV2.S vaccination and SARS-CoV-2 variants. Study summary: In the COV1001 trial, the donor was in the Ad26.COV2.S arm. Administration of Ad26.COV2.S was intramuscular, either once or twice 56 days apart. Study outcomes and limitations: Following vaccination, spike-specific CD8+ and CD4+ T cell responses reportedly exhibited substantial breadth.

V dropped 4 bases and J dropped 3 bases, with 10 bases sitting between them. Germline loops: CDR1 MNHEY, CDR2 SMNVEV (reference sequence). This CDR3 is built from 14 residues. This table comes from immunoSEQ multiplex PCR, and its TCRdb copy is limited to in-frame clones, with some not included. The data contain hundreds of thousands of clones, roughly 90% of them seen just once; the ten biggest clones take up approximately 1.5%. Treatment reported: 19 received Ad26.COV2.S at low or high dose, single or two shots; roughly five received placebo; per-sample allocation not given. Following the first vaccine or placebo injection, samples were taken on day 63. In Boston, an adult donor aged 18-55 years took part.

The chain combines TRBV27 with TRBJ1-5; perhaps TRBD1 as D (5 bases). The sequence came from a person between 18 and 59 years old who received the Ad26.COV2.S COVID-19 vaccine or a placebo. Specimen: peripheral blood, collected in a trial of Ad26.COV2.S vaccine versus placebo. The CDR3 region is CASSSQGSNQPQHF. DNA for the CDR3: TGTGCCAGCAGTTCCCAGGGTTCCAATCAGCCCCAGCATTTT.